This entry concerns a single T cell receptor beta chain. These data originate in a study of blood T cell repertoires in COVID-19. Original data processing: Using reference gene primer amplification, nucleated cell counts were estimated. TCRdb's copy holds only in-frame clones and misses some; the assay was immunoSEQ multiplex PCR. Clone size and V and J calls were adopted from that table, with D and trimming inferred from the DNA. This sample yields about 300,000 clones, of which around 86% are seen a single time; about 4% belongs to the top ten. Participants were aged about 18 to 95 years, lived in roughly 23 US areas, and enrolled virtually. This CDR3 is 13 amino acids long. The V end was cut by 0 bases, the J end by 11 bases, with 11 bases between. CDR1 and CDR2 from the germline V gene are MNHNY and SVGAGI (reference sequence).

This chain uses TRBV6-6 with TRBJ1-5, with TRBD1 as a possible D gene (5 bases). The specimen sequenced was PBMCs or T cells enriched from blood (not recorded which). The source of this sequence is a man in his thirties or forties who had recovered from COVID-19. CDR3 nucleotides: TGTGCCAGCAGTTACTCGTCCTCGGGGGCCCAGCATTTT. Translation gives CASSYSSSGAQHF.